This T cell receptor (beta chain) was retrieved from a study of resident and recirculating memory T cells in vitiligo. Clones were read by immunoSEQ multiplex PCR, and TCRdb kept only the in-frame ones, dropping some. The sample shows around 70,000 clones, 80% to 95% of them seen only once. From germline, CDR1 is SGDLS and CDR2 YYNGEE. Trimming shortened V by 4 bases and J by 7 bases, and 9 bases separated the two germline ends. This CDR3 is 13 amino acids long. As regards this clone: Its specificity is unknown.

Overall study findings and caveats: Non-conserved TCRs across sites and patients suggested distinct clones per lesion.

The sequencing sample was made of blood. This TCR was recovered from a male donor with vitiligo. The chain recombines TRBV9 with TRBJ1-6; D call uncertain. CDR3 loop: CASSSGPNSPLHF. CDR3 DNA: TGTGCCAGCAGCTCAGGCCCAAATTCACCCCTCCACTTT.